This TCR beta chain was sequenced for a study of blood T cell repertoires in COVID-19. Study-level background: Donors in the United States, Italy and Spain gave samples during acute or convalescent COVID-19.

Assay: immunoSEQ multiplex PCR; the TCRdb copy retains only in-frame clones and omits some. The data hold fewer than 300,000 clones, with 85% observed a single time. The study recruited people aged about 18 to 90 years across about two dozen US areas. All recovered Cohort 3 donors got two negative PCRs, got clearance, or saw symptom resolution. The CDR3 covers 16 residues. Trimming removed 6 bases from V and 4 bases from J, with 16 bases in between. Germline V CDR1 and CDR2: MDHEN, SYDVKM. This sequence originates from a woman aged 50 to 60 who had recovered from COVID-19. Sequencing input: PBMCs or T cells enriched from blood (not recorded which). This chain links TRBV28 with TRBJ2-6, with a weak D call TRBD2 (6 bases). The CDR3 DNA reads TGTGCCAGCAGCTACCCCGCGGGGCAGGGGGCCAACGTCCTGACTTTC. Protein: CASSYPAGQGANVLTF.